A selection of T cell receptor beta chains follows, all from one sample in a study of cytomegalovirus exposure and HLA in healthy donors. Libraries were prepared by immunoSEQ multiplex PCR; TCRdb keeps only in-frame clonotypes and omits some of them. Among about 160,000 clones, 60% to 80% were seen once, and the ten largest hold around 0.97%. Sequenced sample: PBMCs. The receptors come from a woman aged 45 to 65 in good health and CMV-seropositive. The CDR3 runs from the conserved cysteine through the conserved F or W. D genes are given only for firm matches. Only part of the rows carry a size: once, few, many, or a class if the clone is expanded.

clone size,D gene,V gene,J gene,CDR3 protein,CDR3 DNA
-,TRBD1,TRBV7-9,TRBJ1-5,CASSRTGGNQPQHF,TGTGCCAGCAGCCGGACAGGGGGTAATCAGCCCCAGCATTTT
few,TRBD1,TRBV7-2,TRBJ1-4,CASSLAGTGDEKLFF,TGTGCCAGCAGCTTAGCCGGGACAGGGGATGAAAAACTGTTTTTT
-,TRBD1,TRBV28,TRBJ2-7,CASSLFGQGASYEQYF,TGTGCCAGCAGTTTATTTGGGCAGGGGGCTAGCTACGAGCAGTACTTC
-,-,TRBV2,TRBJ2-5,CASSILTGPAKTQYF,TGTGCCAGCAGTATTCTGACAGGTCCCGCGAAGACCCAGTACTTC
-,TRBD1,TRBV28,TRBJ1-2,CASTPQGTRHYGYTF,TGTGCCAGCACCCCACAGGGGACTAGACACTATGGCTACACCTTC
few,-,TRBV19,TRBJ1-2,CASSIAIVERYTF,TGTGCCAGTAGTATAGCCATCGTAGAACGCTACACCTTC
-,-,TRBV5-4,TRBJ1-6,CASSHRASGDSPLHF,TGTGCCAGCAGCCACCGCGCTTCAGGGGACTCACCCCTCCACTTT
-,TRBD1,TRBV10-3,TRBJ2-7,CAISESWGQGARYEQYF,TGTGCCATCAGTGAGTCTTGGGGACAGGGGGCGCGGTACGAGCAGTACTTC
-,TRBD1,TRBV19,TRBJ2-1,CASSTSGQGVEQFF,TGTGCCAGTAGTACCTCGGGACAGGGGGTTGAGCAGTTCTTC
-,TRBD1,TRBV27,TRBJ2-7,CASSSSTGVLSYEQYF,TGTGCCAGCAGTTCCTCGACAGGGGTACTCTCCTACGAGCAGTACTTC
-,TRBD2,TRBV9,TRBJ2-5,CASSRFGGGQETQYF,TGTGCCAGCAGCCGTTTCGGCGGGGGTCAAGAGACCCAGTACTTC
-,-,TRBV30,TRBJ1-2,CAWRQITNYGYTF,TGTGCCTGGAGACAGATCACTAACTATGGCTACACCTTC
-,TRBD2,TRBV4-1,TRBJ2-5,CASSPGLAGGGETQYF,TGCGCCAGCAGCCCCGGACTAGCGGGAGGCGGGGAGACCCAGTACTTC
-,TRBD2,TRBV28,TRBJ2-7,CASSLGLAGLEQYF,TGTGCCAGCAGTCTCGGACTAGCGGGATTGGAGCAGTACTTC
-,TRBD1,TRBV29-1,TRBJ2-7,CSVRDRTYEQYF,TGCAGCGTTCGGGACAGGACCTACGAGCAGTACTTC
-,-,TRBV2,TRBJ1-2,CASSRGSYGYTF,TGTGCCAGCAGTCGAGGTTCCTATGGCTACACCTTC
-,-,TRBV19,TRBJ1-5,CASSTLAYSNQPQHF,TGTGCCAGTAGTACCCTAGCGTATAGCAATCAGCCCCAGCATTTT
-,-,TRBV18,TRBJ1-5,CASSQRGGSNQPQHF,TGTGCCAGCTCCCAACGGGGGGGGAGCAATCAGCCCCAGCATTTT
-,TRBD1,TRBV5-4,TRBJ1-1,CASSFPTGGNTEAFF,TGTGCCAGCAGCTTCCCGACAGGGGGGAACACTGAAGCTTTCTTT
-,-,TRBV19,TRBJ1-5,CASSPRTDVGQPQHF,TGTGCCAGTAGTCCTCGGACAGATGTCGGTCAGCCCCAGCATTTT
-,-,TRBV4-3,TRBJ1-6,CASTPEGGTNSPLHF,TGCGCCAGCACCCCTGAAGGGGGAACTAATTCACCCCTCCACTTT
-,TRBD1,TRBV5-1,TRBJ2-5,CASSQGDRGRETQYF,TGCGCCAGCAGCCAAGGGGACAGGGGGAGGGAGACCCAGTACTTC
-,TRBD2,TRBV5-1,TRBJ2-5,CASSLGLDPAGGSGTQYF,TGCGCCAGCAGCTTGGGGCTAGACCCTGCGGGGGGGTCTGGGACCCAGTACTTC
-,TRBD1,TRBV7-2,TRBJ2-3,CASSANRGAVTDTQYF,TGTGCCAGCAGCGCGAACAGGGGCGCGGTAACAGATACGCAGTATTTT
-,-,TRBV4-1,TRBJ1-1,CASSQAWTDAFNTEAFF,TGCGCCAGCAGCCAAGCCTGGACAGACGCCTTTAACACTGAAGCTTTCTTT
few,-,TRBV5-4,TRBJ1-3,CASSPSGSGNTIYF,TGTGCCAGCAGCCCTTCGGGCTCTGGAAACACCATATATTTT
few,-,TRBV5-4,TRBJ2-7,CASSASVASYEQYF,TGTGCCAGCAGCGCTAGCGTTGCCTCCTACGAGCAGTACTTC
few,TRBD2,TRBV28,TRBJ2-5,CASSLGGVGETQYF,TGTGCCAGCAGTTTGGGAGGGGTCGGAGAGACCCAGTACTTC
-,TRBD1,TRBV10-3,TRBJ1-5,CAISESNTGQLENQPQHF,TGTGCCATCAGTGAGTCCAATACGGGACAGTTAGAAAATCAGCCCCAGCATTTT
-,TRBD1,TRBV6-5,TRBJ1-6,CASSYSTRGGNSPLHF,TGTGCCAGCAGTTACTCGACAAGAGGGGGCAATTCACCCCTCCACTTT
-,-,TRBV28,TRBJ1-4,CASSLLSGEANEKLFF,TGTGCCAGCAGCCTGCTCTCAGGGGAAGCTAATGAAAAACTGTTTTTT
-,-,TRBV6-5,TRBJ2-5,CASSYGSGQETQYF,TGTGCCAGCAGTTACGGTTCCGGCCAAGAGACCCAGTACTTC
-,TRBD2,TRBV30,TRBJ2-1,CAWSPSSGAYNEQFF,TGTGCCTGGAGTCCCTCTAGCGGAGCCTACAATGAGCAGTTCTTC
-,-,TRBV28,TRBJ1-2,CASSLYSGPYGYTF,TGTGCCAGCAGTTTATATAGCGGGCCCTATGGCTACACCTTC
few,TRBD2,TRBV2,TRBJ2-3,CASSKAGEADTQYF,TGTGCCAGCAGTAAAGCGGGAGAGGCAGATACGCAGTATTTT
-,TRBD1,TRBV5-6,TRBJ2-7,CASSPGQNYEQYF,TGTGCCAGCAGCCCGGGACAGAACTACGAGCAGTACTTC
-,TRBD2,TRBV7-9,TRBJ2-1,CASSQRTSSNEQFF,TGTGCCAGCAGCCAAAGGACTAGCTCTAATGAGCAGTTCTTC
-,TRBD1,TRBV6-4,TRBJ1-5,CASSMTGGNQPQHF,TGTGCCAGCAGCATGACAGGGGGCAATCAGCCCCAGCATTTT
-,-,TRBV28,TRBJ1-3,CASSLLGGSGNTIYF,TGTGCCAGCAGTTTATTAGGGGGATCGGGAAACACCATATATTTT
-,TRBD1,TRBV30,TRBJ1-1,CAWSPPGTANTEAFF,TGTGCCTGGAGCCCTCCCGGGACAGCAAACACTGAAGCTTTCTTT
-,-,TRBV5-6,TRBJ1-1,CASSSPVSGGTEAFF,TGTGCCAGCAGCTCACCCGTGTCGGGGGGCACTGAAGCTTTCTTT
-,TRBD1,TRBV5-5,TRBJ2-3,CASEDRRGTDTQYF,TGTGCCAGTGAGGACAGGAGAGGCACAGATACGCAGTATTTT
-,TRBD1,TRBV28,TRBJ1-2,CAGWDRNYGYTF,TGTGCCGGATGGGACAGGAACTATGGCTACACCTTC
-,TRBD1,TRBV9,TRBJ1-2,CASSEGTGNGYTF,TGTGCCAGCAGCGAAGGGACAGGGAATGGCTACACCTTC
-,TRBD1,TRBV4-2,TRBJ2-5,CASSQGVSAGTGYAETQYF,TGTGCCAGCAGCCAAGGAGTTTCCGCCGGGACAGGCTATGCGGAGACCCAGTACTTC
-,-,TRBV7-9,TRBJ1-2,CASSDWRGGYTF,TGTGCCAGCAGCGACTGGAGGGGCGGCTACACCTTC
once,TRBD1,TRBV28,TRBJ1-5,CASSTGQDPRPQHF,TGTGCCAGCAGTACCGGACAGGACCCTCGGCCCCAGCATTTT
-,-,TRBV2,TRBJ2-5,CATITEETQYF,TGTGCCACCATAACGGAAGAGACCCAGTACTTC
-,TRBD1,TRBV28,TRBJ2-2,CASSFLDREIGELFF,TGTGCCAGCAGTTTCTTAGACAGGGAAATCGGGGAGCTGTTTTTT
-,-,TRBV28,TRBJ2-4,CASSPVPAKNIQYF,TGTGCCAGCAGCCCCGTTCCGGCCAAAAACATTCAGTACTTC
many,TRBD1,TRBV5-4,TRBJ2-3,CASSPPGQGAADTQYF,TGTGCCAGCAGCCCGCCAGGACAGGGGGCTGCAGATACGCAGTATTTT
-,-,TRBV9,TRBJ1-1,CASSLGGGTEAFF,TGTGCCAGCAGCCTAGGGGGGGGCACTGAAGCTTTCTTT
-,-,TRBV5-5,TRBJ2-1,CASSRAGGSSYNEQFF,TGTGCCAGCAGCCGAGCGGGCGGCAGCTCCTACAATGAGCAGTTCTTC
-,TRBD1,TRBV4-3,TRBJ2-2,CASSQRQGTGELFF,TGCGCCAGCAGCCAACGACAGGGAACCGGGGAGCTGTTTTTT
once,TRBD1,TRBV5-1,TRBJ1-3,CASSLTGDRNTIYF,TGCGCCAGCAGTTTGACAGGGGACCGAAACACCATATATTTT
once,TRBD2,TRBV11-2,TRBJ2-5,CASSPQGLAGKGTQYF,TGTGCCAGCAGCCCCCAGGGACTAGCGGGAAAGGGGACCCAGTACTTC
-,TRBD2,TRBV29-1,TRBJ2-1,CSALPRGAGSYNEQFF,TGCAGCGCCCTCCCCCGGGGAGCGGGATCCTACAATGAGCAGTTCTTC